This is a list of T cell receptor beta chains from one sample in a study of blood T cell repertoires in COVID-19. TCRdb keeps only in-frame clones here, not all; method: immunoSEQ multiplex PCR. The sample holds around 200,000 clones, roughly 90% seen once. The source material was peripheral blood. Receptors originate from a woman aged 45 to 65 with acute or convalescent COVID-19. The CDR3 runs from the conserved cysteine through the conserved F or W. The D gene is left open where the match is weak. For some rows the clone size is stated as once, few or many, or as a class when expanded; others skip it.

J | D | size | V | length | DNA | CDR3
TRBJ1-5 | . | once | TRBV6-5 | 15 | TGTGCCAGCAGTACTCGTGGCTTTAGGGACAAGCCCCAGCATTTT | CASSTRGFRDKPQHF
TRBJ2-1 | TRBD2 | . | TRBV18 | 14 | TGTGCCAGCTCACTCGAGCGGGGGAGGAATGAGCAGTTCTTC | CASSLERGRNEQFF
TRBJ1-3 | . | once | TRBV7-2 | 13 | TGTGCCAGCAGCTTATCCCTCCTCGACACCATATATTTT | CASSLSLLDTIYF
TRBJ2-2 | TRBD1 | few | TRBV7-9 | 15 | TGTGCCAGCAGCGTGCAGGGGGCCTACACCGGGGAGCTGTTTTTT | CASSVQGAYTGELFF
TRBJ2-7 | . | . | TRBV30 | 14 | TGTGCCTGGAGTGTACAGGGTTGGACCTACGAGCAGTACTTC | CAWSVQGWTYEQYF
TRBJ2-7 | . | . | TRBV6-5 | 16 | TGTGCCAGCAGTTACTCCTTAAACCCGGGGGACTACGAGCAGTACTTC | CASSYSLNPGDYEQYF
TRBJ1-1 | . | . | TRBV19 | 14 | TGTGCCAGTAGTAGCGGGCTTTCGAGGGCTGAAGCTTTCTTT | CASSSGLSRAEAFF
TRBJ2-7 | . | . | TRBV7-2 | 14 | TGTGCCAGCAGCTTAGTACGATTCGGGGTAGAGCAGTACTTC | CASSLVRFGVEQYF
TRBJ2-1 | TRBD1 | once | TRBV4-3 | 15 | TGCGCCAGCAGCCAAGTACAGGGGGGATACAATGAGCAGTTCTTC | CASSQVQGGYNEQFF
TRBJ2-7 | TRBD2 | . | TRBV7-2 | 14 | TGTGCCAGCAGCCCTGGCGGGAGTGCCTACGAGCAGTACTTC | CASSPGGSAYEQYF
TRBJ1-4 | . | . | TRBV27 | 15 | TGTGCCAGCAGTAAACCGGGCCAGGAGGATGAAAAACTGTTTTTT | CASSKPGQEDEKLFF
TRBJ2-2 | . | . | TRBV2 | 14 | TGTGCCAGCAGCGAAACTAGGAGCACCGGGGAGCTGTTTTTT | CASSETRSTGELFF
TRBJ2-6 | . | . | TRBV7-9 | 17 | TGTGCCAGCAGCTTAGAGGCAGGGCTGGCAGGGGCCAACGTCCTGACTTTC | CASSLEAGLAGANVLTF
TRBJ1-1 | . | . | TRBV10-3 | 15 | TGTGCCATCAGGACAGGAGAGTCCATGAACACTGAAGCTTTCTTT | CAIRTGESMNTEAFF
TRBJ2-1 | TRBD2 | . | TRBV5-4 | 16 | TGTGCCAGCACCACGGGGGGACTAGCGGCGTACAATGAGCAGTTCTTC | CASTTGGLAAYNEQFF
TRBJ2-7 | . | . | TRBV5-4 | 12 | TGTGCCAGCAGCTTACGAGTGAACGAGCAGTACTTC | CASSLRVNEQYF